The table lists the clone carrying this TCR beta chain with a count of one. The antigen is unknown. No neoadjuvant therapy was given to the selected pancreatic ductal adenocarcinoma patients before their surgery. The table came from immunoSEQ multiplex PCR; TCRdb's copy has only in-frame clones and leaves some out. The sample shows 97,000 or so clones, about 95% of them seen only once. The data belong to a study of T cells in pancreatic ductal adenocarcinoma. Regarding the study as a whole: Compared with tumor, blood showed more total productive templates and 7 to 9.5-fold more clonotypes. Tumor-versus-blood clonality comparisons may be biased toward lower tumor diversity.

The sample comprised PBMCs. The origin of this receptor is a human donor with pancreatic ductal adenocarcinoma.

The CDR3 region has the DNA TGCGCCAGCAGCTTCGCGGGCAGCACAGATACGCAGTATTTT. Its protein product is CASSFAGSTDTQYF. This chain links TRBV5-1 with TRBJ2-3; D possibly corresponds to TRBD2 (5 bases). V was trimmed by 2 bases and J by 0 bases, leaving 7 bases between them. The CDR3 consists of 14 residues. The germline V gene has CDR1 SGHRS and CDR2 YFSETQ.